Listed below are T cell receptor beta chains from one sample, sequenced in a study of blood T cell repertoires in COVID-19. The method was immunoSEQ multiplex PCR; TCRdb's version includes in-frame clones alone and lacks a portion of them. This sample carries just over 95,000 clones, about 83% of them seen once, and the ten largest clones take approximately 15%. Sequencing was done on a sample of peripheral blood. The receptor source for this set is a human donor in a cohort sampled during active COVID-19. Both conserved end residues are trimmed from each CDR3.

cdr3_length | v_call | cdr3_aa
11 | TRBV5-8 | ASSLGQGYIQY
13 | TRBV9 | ASSVQTRNTGELF
12 | TRBV3-1/TRBV3-2 | ASSPIGGNSPLH
13 | TRBV25-1 | ASSEFPDRGSGYT
16 | TRBV3-1/TRBV3-2 | ASSQQVTRYSRTDTQY
12 | TRBV5-1 | ASSFGDRGGEQF
14 | TRBV6-2/TRBV6-3 | ASSRSGTGGYNEQF
13 | TRBV7-2 | ASSLSGTGAYEQY
14 | TRBV27 | ASRPYRDRGGTEAF
12 | TRBV5-1 | ASSPGQGPYGYT
15 | TRBV6-6 | ASSHALSSGDRTEAF
12 | TRBV5-1 | ASSLGPYQETQY